This T cell receptor beta chain comes out of a study of monozygotic twins with cystic fibrosis. Study observations and caveats: Median Simpson clonality of about 0.01 suggested naive T cells predominated. V usage most resembled the co-twin in 13 of 16 pairs. Monozygotic CF twin pairs shared significantly more nucleotide-identical clonotypes than unrelated CF individuals did.

Of note for this clone: Its target is unknown.

The CDR3 is 15 amino acids. The junction had 4 bases not matched to a gene; V was cut back by 0 bases and J by 3 bases. The germline gives CDR1 MNHEY, CDR2 SVGAGI. Profiling relied on immunoSEQ multiplex PCR, and the TCRdb table lists in-frame clones only, not all of them. The sample yields some 15,000 clones, around 84% seen once. The chain links TRBV6-5 to TRBJ2-7; TRBD2 aligns across 8 bases. The TCR comes from a boy younger than 18 with cystic fibrosis. Source material: blood. The CDR3 loop is CASSYSLSGDYEQYF. CDR3 nucleotides: TGTGCCAGCAGTTACTCCCTTAGCGGGGACTACGAGCAGTACTTC.